A selection of T cell receptor beta chains follows, all from one sample in a study of PD-1 blockade in mismatch repair-deficient tumors. Sequencing used immunoSEQ multiplex PCR; TCRdb keeps in-frame clones, though not all of them. The table records some 48,000 clones, over 60% of them present only once. The starting material was PBMCs, obtained before pembrolizumab treatment. The source is an adult with mismatch repair-deficient cancer. Each CDR3 is given with its conserved first and last residue. A D gene is named only where the DNA matches it firmly. Clone size is given for some rows only: seen once, a few or many times, or a class if the clone is expanded.

V: TRBV7-3; D: TRBD1; length: 16; J: TRBJ2-5; size: -; CDR3: CASSLGLDRGRETQYF; DNA: TGTGCCAGCAGCTTAGGGCTTGACAGGGGCCGAGAGACCCAGTACTTC
V: TRBV13; D: TRBD1; length: 14; J: TRBJ1-2; size: few; CDR3: CASSFGQVVYGYTF; DNA: TGTGCCAGCAGCTTCGGACAGGTAGTCTATGGCTACACCTTC
V: TRBV5-6; D: TRBD1; length: 15; J: TRBJ2-1; size: -; CDR3: CASSSGQGRMSEQFF; DNA: TGTGCCAGCAGCTCGGGACAGGGTAGGATGAGTGAGCAGTTCTTC
V: TRBV5-4; D: -; length: 15; J: TRBJ2-5; size: -; CDR3: CASSPPGAAGETQYF; DNA: TGTGCCAGCAGCCCTCCAGGAGCAGCAGGAGAGACCCAGTACTTC
V: TRBV5-5; D: TRBD2; length: 15; J: TRBJ2-7; size: -; CDR3: CASSFSTSGMYEQYF; DNA: TGTGCCAGCAGCTTTTCAACTAGCGGGATGTACGAGCAGTACTTC
V: TRBV25-1; D: TRBD1; length: 14; J: TRBJ1-3; size: -; CDR3: CASSGDRGGNTIYF; DNA: TGTGCCAGCAGTGGGGACAGGGGGGGAAACACCATATATTTT
V: TRBV19; D: -; length: 16; J: TRBJ2-3; size: -; CDR3: CASSITPVSGTDTQYF; DNA: TGTGCCAGTAGCATCACACCCGTTAGTGGCACAGATACGCAGTATTTT
V: TRBV5-1; D: -; length: 15; J: TRBJ2-7; size: few; CDR3: CASSLERTPANEQYF; DNA: TGCGCCAGCAGCTTGGAGCGGACACCAGCCAACGAGCAGTACTTC
V: TRBV5-4; D: TRBD2; length: 18; J: TRBJ2-7; size: -; CDR3: CASSLRASGGWGSYEQYF; DNA: TGTGCCAGCAGCTTGCGGGCTAGCGGGGGTTGGGGTTCCTACGAGCAGTACTTC
V: TRBV12-5; D: -; length: 14; J: TRBJ1-1; size: -; CDR3: CASGTPPTNGQAFF; DNA: TGTGCTAGTGGTACCCCCCCGACGAACGGACAAGCTTTCTTT
V: TRBV19; D: TRBD2; length: 17; J: TRBJ2-1; size: -; CDR3: CASSLRLAGRGYNEQFF; DNA: TGTGCCAGTAGTCTTAGACTAGCGGGAAGGGGCTACAATGAGCAGTTCTTC
V: TRBV10-1; D: TRBD1; length: 15; J: TRBJ1-2; size: -; CDR3: CASSADRDLNYGYTF; DNA: TGCGCCAGCAGTGCCGACAGGGACCTTAACTATGGCTACACCTTC
V: TRBV11-2; D: -; length: 15; J: TRBJ1-5; size: few; CDR3: CASSLDIGINQPQHF; DNA: TGTGCCAGCAGCTTAGATATCGGGATAAATCAGCCCCAGCATTTT
V: TRBV6-5; D: TRBD1; length: 14; J: TRBJ1-2; size: -; CDR3: CASSYSDRRGGYTF; DNA: TGTGCCAGCAGTTACTCGGACAGGCGCGGTGGCTACACCTTC
V: TRBV5-1; D: -; length: 11; J: TRBJ2-3; size: -; CDR3: CASFGADTQYF; DNA: TGCGCCAGCTTTGGCGCAGATACGCAGTATTTT
V: TRBV7-9; D: -; length: 14; J: TRBJ1-1; size: few; CDR3: CASSSAARGTEAFF; DNA: TGTGCCAGCAGCTCAGCGGCTCGGGGCACTGAAGCTTTCTTT
V: TRBV4-1; D: -; length: 14; J: TRBJ2-1; size: -; CDR3: CASSQVTATNEQFF; DNA: TGCGCCAGCAGCCAGGTGACAGCTACCAATGAGCAGTTCTTC
V: TRBV27; D: TRBD2; length: 14; J: TRBJ2-5; size: once; CDR3: CASSFWGGQETQYF; DNA: TGTGCCAGCAGTTTTTGGGGGGGGCAAGAGACCCAGTACTTC
V: TRBV10-2; D: -; length: 12; J: TRBJ2-5; size: -; CDR3: CASSEVLETQYF; DNA: TGCGCCAGCAGTGAGGTACTGGAGACCCAGTACTTC
V: TRBV9; D: -; length: 13; J: TRBJ1-5; size: -; CDR3: CASSPGPNQPQHF; DNA: TGTGCCAGCAGCCCCGGCCCCAATCAGCCCCAGCATTTT
V: TRBV7-9; D: -; length: 12; J: TRBJ2-1; size: few; CDR3: CASSPWDNEQFF; DNA: TGTGCCAGCAGCCCATGGGACAATGAGCAGTTCTTC
V: TRBV9; D: TRBD2; length: 15; J: TRBJ2-1; size: few; CDR3: CASSVSSGRANEQFF; DNA: TGTGCCAGCAGCGTTTCTAGCGGGAGGGCAAATGAGCAGTTCTTC
V: TRBV15; D: -; length: 19; J: TRBJ2-1; size: -; CDR3: CATSRVGTGQQAVYNEQFF; DNA: TGTGCCACCAGCAGAGTAGGAACGGGACAACAAGCGGTTTACAATGAGCAGTTCTTC
V: TRBV9; D: -; length: 13; J: TRBJ1-1; size: -; CDR3: CASSVVPNTEAFF; DNA: TGTGCCAGCAGCGTAGTCCCGAACACTGAAGCTTTCTTT
V: TRBV9; D: TRBD1; length: 13; J: TRBJ1-3; size: few; CDR3: CASSIRTGRNIYF; DNA: TGTGCCAGCAGCATTAGGACAGGGAGGAACATATATTTT
V: TRBV7-2; D: TRBD2; length: 16; J: TRBJ2-1; size: -; CDR3: CASSLIGGTAEGEQFF; DNA: TGTGCCAGCAGCTTAATCGGGGGGACGGCCGAGGGGGAGCAGTTCTTC
V: TRBV11-2; D: -; length: 12; J: TRBJ1-2; size: -; CDR3: CASSYGLNGYTF; DNA: TGTGCCAGCAGCTACGGGCTGAATGGCTACACCTTC
V: TRBV18; D: TRBD1; length: 16; J: TRBJ1-5; size: few; CDR3: CASSPSGTGGNQPQHF; DNA: TGTGCCAGCTCACCCTCCGGGACAGGGGGCAATCAGCCCCAGCATTTT
V: TRBV5-6; D: -; length: 14; J: TRBJ2-7; size: -; CDR3: CASSLSVRVNEQYF; DNA: TGTGCCAGCAGCTTGAGCGTCAGGGTGAACGAGCAGTACTTC
V: TRBV27; D: -; length: 14; J: TRBJ1-5; size: -; CDR3: CASSSGGAWQPQHF; DNA: TGTGCCAGCAGTTCCGGGGGGGCCTGGCAGCCCCAGCATTTT
V: TRBV6-5; D: TRBD1; length: 14; J: TRBJ2-7; size: -; CDR3: CASSYSGTDYEQYF; DNA: TGTGCCAGCAGTTACTCGGGGACAGACTACGAGCAGTACTTC
V: TRBV10-2; D: -; length: 11; J: TRBJ1-5; size: -; CDR3: CASSEGGAQHF; DNA: TGCGCCAGCAGTGAAGGGGGGGCCCAGCATTTT
V: TRBV19; D: TRBD1; length: 14; J: TRBJ2-2; size: -; CDR3: CASSRTGGTGELFF; DNA: TGTGCCAGTAGTAGGACAGGGGGCACCGGGGAGCTGTTTTTT
V: TRBV20-1; D: -; length: 11; J: TRBJ1-1; size: -; CDR3: CSATHRTEAFF; DNA: TGCAGTGCCACTCATAGAACTGAAGCTTTCTTT
V: TRBV14; D: -; length: 13; J: TRBJ2-7; size: -; CDR3: CASRRGGSYEQYF; DNA: TGTGCCAGCCGGAGGGGGGGCAGCTACGAGCAGTACTTC
V: TRBV13; D: TRBD2; length: 16; J: TRBJ2-7; size: -; CDR3: CASSELTSGSDYEQYF; DNA: TGTGCCAGCAGCGAACTGACTAGCGGGTCGGACTACGAGCAGTACTTC
V: TRBV30; D: TRBD2; length: 12; J: TRBJ2-2; size: -; CDR3: CAWSSSGGELFF; DNA: TGTGCCTGGAGTTCTAGCGGCGGGGAGCTGTTTTTT
V: TRBV6-5; D: TRBD2; length: 16; J: TRBJ2-7; size: -; CDR3: CASSYWRLAGYYEQYF; DNA: TGTGCCAGCAGTTACTGGCGACTAGCGGGATACTACGAGCAGTACTTC
V: TRBV11-2; D: -; length: 13; J: TRBJ2-1; size: -; CDR3: CASSISLNNEQFF; DNA: TGTGCCAGCAGCATCAGCCTGAACAATGAGCAGTTCTTC
V: TRBV18; D: TRBD1; length: 15; J: TRBJ1-5; size: -; CDR3: CASSRGQVSNQPQHF; DNA: TGTGCCAGCTCACGCGGACAGGTTAGCAATCAGCCCCAGCATTTT
V: TRBV6-1; D: -; length: 15; J: TRBJ1-5; size: -; CDR3: CASISGDGYNQPQHF; DNA: TGTGCCAGCATAAGTGGGGACGGGTACAATCAGCCCCAGCATTTT
V: TRBV5-1; D: -; length: 11; J: TRBJ2-1; size: -; CDR3: CASSLREQQFF; DNA: TGCGCCAGCAGCTTGAGGGAACAGCAGTTCTTC
V: TRBV5-1; D: TRBD2; length: 15; J: TRBJ2-1; size: -; CDR3: CASSLALAGFDEQFF; DNA: TGCGCCAGCAGCTTGGCTCTAGCGGGATTCGATGAGCAGTTCTTC
V: TRBV19; D: TRBD1; length: 15; J: TRBJ1-2; size: -; CDR3: CASSIDRGQVHGYTF; DNA: TGTGCCAGTAGTATAGATCGGGGACAGGTTCATGGCTACACCTTC
V: TRBV25-1; D: TRBD1; length: 13; J: TRBJ2-7; size: few; CDR3: CASRGQVSYEQYF; DNA: TGTGCCAGCAGGGGACAGGTTAGCTACGAGCAGTACTTC
V: TRBV7-6; D: -; length: 14; J: TRBJ2-7; size: -; CDR3: CASSLGGLSYEQYF; DNA: TGTGCCAGCAGCTTAGGGGGACTCTCCTACGAGCAGTACTTC
V: TRBV5-4; D: TRBD1; length: 15; J: TRBJ2-1; size: once; CDR3: CASSSAGTADNEQFF; DNA: TGTGCCAGCAGCTCGGCCGGGACAGCGGACAATGAGCAGTTCTTC
V: TRBV6-1; D: -; length: 10; J: TRBJ2-7; size: -; CDR3: CASGTYEQYF; DNA: TGTGCCAGCGGGACCTACGAGCAGTACTTC
V: TRBV9; D: TRBD2; length: 16; J: TRBJ2-1; size: -; CDR3: CASSPGTAGGRSEQFF; DNA: TGTGCCAGCAGCCCCGGAACAGCGGGAGGGCGTAGTGAGCAGTTCTTC
V: TRBV4-2; D: -; length: 17; J: TRBJ2-3; size: -; CDR3: CASSQDRSSPSTDTQYF; DNA: TGTGCCAGCAGCCAAGATCGGAGTAGTCCTAGCACAGATACGCAGTATTTT
V: TRBV6-5; D: -; length: 15; J: TRBJ1-4; size: -; CDR3: CASSKTITTNEKLFF; DNA: TGTGCCAGCAGTAAGACTATAACAACTAATGAAAAACTGTTTTTT
V: TRBV6-1; D: -; length: 13; J: TRBJ1-5; size: -; CDR3: CASSAVGGQPQHF; DNA: TGTGCCAGCAGTGCGGTGGGGGGGCAGCCCCAGCATTTT
V: TRBV2; D: TRBD1; length: 15; J: TRBJ1-1; size: -; CDR3: CASSEVDRGRIEAFF; DNA: TGTGCCAGCAGTGAAGTTGACAGGGGGCGGATTGAAGCTTTCTTT
V: TRBV5-1; D: TRBD1; length: 15; J: TRBJ2-1; size: -; CDR3: CASSLNRQGLGEQFF; DNA: TGCGCCAGCAGCCTGAACCGACAGGGGTTGGGTGAGCAGTTCTTC
V: TRBV25-1; D: -; length: 13; J: TRBJ2-1; size: -; CDR3: CASSDPLVLEQFF; DNA: TGTGCCAGCAGTGACCCCCTAGTACTTGAGCAGTTCTTC